This T cell receptor (beta chain) was recorded in a study of control samples from healthy donors and cancer patients. The table came from immunoSEQ multiplex PCR; TCRdb's copy has only in-frame clones and leaves some out. This repertoire shows some 130,000 clones, around 96% found once; its top ten account for about 4%. Germline CDR1 and CDR2: LGHDT and YNNKEL (reference sequence). The junction had 9 bases not matched to a gene; V was cut back by 1 base and J by 9 bases. This CDR3 comprises 15 residues. This receptor was taken from a man aged 25-40 years in good health. The source material was blood. The chain has TRBV3-1 (or the pseudogene TRBV3-2) and TRBJ2-1, with 7 bases aligning to TRBD2. The CDR3 sequence: CASSQGLMTSREQFF. CDR3 sequence (DNA): TGTGCCAGCAGCCAAGGGCTGATGACTAGCCGTGAGCAGTTCTTC.